This is a list of T cell receptor beta chains from one sample in a study of cytomegalovirus exposure and HLA in healthy donors. Produced via immunoSEQ multiplex PCR; TCRdb's table is partial and in-frame only. The table lists about 110,000 clones, 90% to 97% of them singletons. Sequences were obtained from PBMCs. The receptors stem from a woman under 30 in good health and CMV-seronegative. CDR3s include the opening cysteine and the closing phenylalanine or tryptophan. D genes are given only for firm matches.

>TRBV10-2|TRBD2|TRBJ2-6
CASSGPLSSGGALGANVLTF
TGCGCCAGCAGTGGCCCTTTGTCTAGCGGGGGGGCCTTGGGGGCCAACGTCCTGACTTTC
>TRBV6-1|.|TRBJ1-1
CASKGNRVVTEAFF
TGTGCCAGCAAAGGCAACAGGGTGGTCACTGAAGCTTTCTTT
>TRBV27|TRBD1|TRBJ2-5
CASSYGTGGQETQYF
TGTGCCAGCAGTTATGGGACAGGGGGTCAAGAGACCCAGTACTTC
>TRBV7-9|TRBD1|TRBJ2-1
CASSGQGAWEQFF
TGTGCCAGCAGTGGACAGGGGGCTTGGGAGCAGTTCTTC
>TRBV27|.|TRBJ2-7
CASRLQGLSSYEQYF
TGTGCCAGCAGGCTCCAGGGGTTATCCTCCTACGAGCAGTACTTC
>TRBV9|.|TRBJ2-2
CASSVGWGPNTGELFF
TGTGCCAGCAGCGTGGGCTGGGGGCCCAACACCGGGGAGCTGTTTTTT
>TRBV25-1|TRBD1|TRBJ1-5
CASSEDRGQNQPQHF
TGTGCCAGCAGTGAGGACAGGGGTCAAAATCAGCCCCAGCATTTT
>TRBV5-1|TRBD1|TRBJ1-2
CASSFTGVYGYTF
TGCGCCAGCAGCTTTACAGGGGTTTATGGCTACACCTTC
>TRBV18|TRBD2|TRBJ2-1
CASTSSGGAMTYNEQFF
TGTGCCAGCACCTCTAGCGGGGGGGCCATGACCTACAATGAGCAGTTCTTC
>TRBV6-5|TRBD1|TRBJ2-1
CASSTDRAFYNEQFF
TGTGCCAGCAGTACCGACAGGGCCTTTTACAATGAGCAGTTCTTC
>TRBV11-2|.|TRBJ2-1
CASSWAGNDYNEQFF
TGTGCCAGCAGCTGGGCGGGGAACGATTACAATGAGCAGTTCTTC
>TRBV7-3|.|TRBJ1-5
CASSLRADDNSNQPQHF
TGTGCCAGCAGCTTAAGGGCAGACGATAATAGCAATCAGCCCCAGCATTTT
>TRBV2|.|TRBJ2-3
CASSATASGTQYF
TGTGCCAGCAGCGCGACTGCCTCCGGTACGCAGTATTTT
>TRBV4-2|TRBD1|TRBJ1-5
CASSQSGTAYNQPQHF
TGTGCCAGCAGCCAATCCGGGACAGCTTATAATCAGCCCCAGCATTTT
>TRBV6-6|TRBD1|TRBJ2-7
CASTLTGTVHEQYF
TGTGCCAGCACCCTGACAGGGACGGTCCACGAGCAGTACTTC
>TRBV30|.|TRBJ1-2
CAWSPGLTYSTTPPNYGYTF
TGTGCCTGGAGTCCGGGACTTACTTACTCCACCACCCCCCCAAACTATGGCTACACCTTC
>TRBV9|.|TRBJ1-1
CASSVGGPLNTEAFF
TGTGCCAGCAGCGTAGGTGGGCCTCTGAACACTGAAGCTTTCTTT
>TRBV9|.|TRBJ2-7
CASSAGGGDRTYEQYF
TGTGCCAGCAGCGCGGGGGGCGGGGACCGAACCTACGAGCAGTACTTC
>TRBV4-3|TRBD1|TRBJ1-2
CASSQELDSGTGNYGYTF
TGCGCCAGCAGCCAAGAACTGGACTCCGGGACAGGGAACTATGGCTACACCTTC
>TRBV5-6|TRBD1|TRBJ1-2
CASSLTGVDYGYTF
TGTGCCAGCAGCTTGACAGGGGTTGACTATGGCTACACCTTC
>TRBV7-9|.|TRBJ2-3
CASSLDTSTDTQYF
TGTGCCAGCAGCTTGGACACCAGCACAGATACGCAGTATTTT
>TRBV7-6|.|TRBJ1-3
CASSLAGSVSGNTIYF
TGTGCCAGCAGCTTAGCTGGCAGCGTCTCTGGAAACACCATATATTTT
>TRBV5-1|.|TRBJ1-4
CASSLNTGFGEKLFF
TGCGCCAGCAGCTTGAATACGGGGTTCGGTGAAAAACTGTTTTTT
>TRBV6-5|.|TRBJ1-2
CASSWGRDYGYTF
TGTGCCAGCAGTTGGGGCAGGGATTATGGCTACACCTTC
>TRBV4-2|TRBD1|TRBJ1-2
CASSQYRDRGLMGYGYTF
TGTGCCAGCAGCCAATACCGGGACAGGGGGCTTATGGGTTATGGCTACACCTTC
>TRBV5-5|.|TRBJ1-2
CASSLVSRTNGYTF
TGTGCCAGCAGCTTGGTTAGCAGAACAAATGGCTACACCTTC
>TRBV5-4|.|TRBJ2-6
CASSFLSGANVLTF
TGTGCCAGCAGCTTCCTCTCCGGGGCCAACGTCCTGACTTTC
>TRBV7-3|.|TRBJ1-2
CASSLSFERKSNYGYTF
TGTGCCAGCAGCTTATCCTTCGAGAGGAAATCAAACTATGGCTACACCTTC
>TRBV5-8|TRBD2|TRBJ2-7
CASSLALAGYHEQYF
TGTGCCAGCAGCTTAGCATTAGCGGGGTATCACGAGCAGTACTTC